This is a list of T cell receptor beta chains from one sample in a study of blood T cells in healthy people across ages. TCRdb used MiXCR to reprocess the 5' RACE reads, holding one entry per CDR3 protein. The repertoire includes 910,000 or so distinct CDR3 sequences, roughly 51% of them detected once, and 20% to 25% sits in the top ten. The sample was blood. The receptor source for this set is a woman aged 55 to 70 in good health. Both conserved end residues are part of each CDR3. Each record gives: V gene, D gene, J gene, clone size, CDR3 protein, CDR3 DNA. The D gene is left open where the match is weak. Rows give clone size only sometimes, using once, few, many, or a class for an expanded clone.

v_call: TRBV7-9
d_call: TRBD1
j_call: TRBJ2-3
clone_size: once
cdr3_aa: CASSLAETGGTDTQYF
cdr3_nt: TGTGCCAGCAGCTTAGCGGAGACAGGGGGCACAGATACGCAGTATTTT

v_call: TRBV3-1
d_call: .
j_call: TRBJ2-7
clone_size: .
cdr3_aa: CASSQDTMNEQYF
cdr3_nt: TGTGCCAGCAGCCAGGACACGATGAACGAGCAGTACTTC

v_call: TRBV18
d_call: TRBD1
j_call: TRBJ2-7
clone_size: .
cdr3_aa: CASSQGQEYEQYF
cdr3_nt: TGTGCCAGCTCCCAGGGACAGGAATACGAGCAGTACTTC

v_call: TRBV4-2
d_call: .
j_call: TRBJ2-5
clone_size: .
cdr3_aa: CASSRDLGETQYF
cdr3_nt: TGTGCCAGCAGCCGGGATCTTGGGGAGACCCAGTACTTC

v_call: TRBV2
d_call: .
j_call: TRBJ2-5
clone_size: .
cdr3_aa: CASTGVQPETQYF
cdr3_nt: TGTGCCAGCACGGGAGTACAGCCGGAGACCCAGTACTTC

v_call: TRBV20-1
d_call: .
j_call: TRBJ2-7
clone_size: few
cdr3_aa: CSARGQRLYEQYF
cdr3_nt: TGCAGTGCTAGGGGTCAACGATTGTACGAGCAGTACTTC

v_call: TRBV5-5
d_call: .
j_call: TRBJ2-7
clone_size: .
cdr3_aa: CASSFITPTYEQYF
cdr3_nt: TGTGCCAGCAGCTTTATTACTCCAACCTACGAGCAGTACTTC

v_call: TRBV20-1
d_call: .
j_call: TRBJ2-1
clone_size: few
cdr3_aa: CSAFQRASSYNEQFF
cdr3_nt: TGCAGTGCTTTCCAGCGGGCTAGCTCCTACAATGAGCAGTTCTTC

v_call: TRBV29-1
d_call: TRBD2
j_call: TRBJ2-1
clone_size: few
cdr3_aa: CSVAGTSGYNEQFF
cdr3_nt: TGCAGCGTGGCCGGGACTAGCGGGTACAATGAGCAGTTCTTC

v_call: TRBV18
d_call: .
j_call: TRBJ2-7
clone_size: few
cdr3_aa: CASSRDSPSYEQYF
cdr3_nt: TGTGCCAGCTCACGAGACTCGCCATCCTACGAGCAGTACTTC

v_call: TRBV5-5
d_call: .
j_call: TRBJ1-4
clone_size: .
cdr3_aa: CASSRPSSTHSNEKLFF
cdr3_nt: TGTGCCAGCAGCCGCCCTTCTTCCACCCACTCAAATGAAAAACTGTTTTTT

v_call: TRBV7-2
d_call: .
j_call: TRBJ2-3
clone_size: .
cdr3_aa: CASSLAGSRDTQYF
cdr3_nt: TGTGCCAGCAGCTTAGCGGGTTCACGAGATACGCAGTATTTT

v_call: TRBV4-3
d_call: TRBD2
j_call: TRBJ2-7
clone_size: .
cdr3_aa: CASSHAGGNNEQYF
cdr3_nt: TGCGCCAGCAGCCATGCGGGAGGGAACAATGAGCAGTACTTC

v_call: TRBV29-1
d_call: TRBD2
j_call: TRBJ2-3
clone_size: few
cdr3_aa: CSGKAGGRSTDTQYF
cdr3_nt: TGCAGCGGAAAAGCGGGAGGGCGTAGCACAGATACGCAGTATTTT

v_call: TRBV12-3/TRBV12-4
d_call: .
j_call: TRBJ1-4
clone_size: .
cdr3_aa: CASSFGTPEKLFF
cdr3_nt: TGTGCCAGCAGTTTCGGGACACCGGAAAAACTGTTTTTT

v_call: TRBV12-3/TRBV12-4
d_call: .
j_call: TRBJ2-7
clone_size: few
cdr3_aa: CASSFGLANEQYF
cdr3_nt: TGTGCCAGCAGTTTCGGTCTAGCCAACGAGCAGTACTTC

v_call: TRBV12-3/TRBV12-4
d_call: TRBD1
j_call: TRBJ1-2
clone_size: .
cdr3_aa: CASSQTGLDGYTF
cdr3_nt: TGTGCCAGCAGTCAGACAGGGCTGGATGGCTACACCTTC

v_call: TRBV25-1
d_call: .
j_call: TRBJ2-6
clone_size: .
cdr3_aa: CATRAEGRSPSGTNVLTF
cdr3_nt: TGTGCCACCCGAGCGGAAGGTAGATCCCCCTCTGGGACCAACGTCCTGACTTTC

v_call: TRBV4-1
d_call: .
j_call: TRBJ2-5
clone_size: few
cdr3_aa: CASSQDGIKGETQYF
cdr3_nt: TGCGCCAGCAGCCAAGATGGAATAAAGGGGGAGACCCAGTACTTC

v_call: TRBV6-5
d_call: .
j_call: TRBJ2-3
clone_size: .
cdr3_aa: CASSYYVLDTQYF
cdr3_nt: TGTGCCAGCAGTTACTACGTCCTGGATACGCAGTATTTT

v_call: TRBV7-2
d_call: .
j_call: TRBJ1-6
clone_size: many
cdr3_aa: CASSLPSPTLLHF
cdr3_nt: TGTGCCAGCAGCTTACCGAGTCCCACCCTCCTCCACTTT

v_call: TRBV5-1
d_call: .
j_call: TRBJ2-1
clone_size: .
cdr3_aa: CASSLGGASYNEQFF
cdr3_nt: TGCGCCAGCAGCTTGGGGGGGGCCTCCTACAATGAGCAGTTCTTC

v_call: TRBV6-6
d_call: .
j_call: TRBJ1-6
clone_size: .
cdr3_aa: CASSYQGMGSPLHF
cdr3_nt: TGTGCCAGCAGTTACCAGGGGATGGGTTCACCCCTCCACTTT

v_call: TRBV27
d_call: .
j_call: TRBJ1-6
clone_size: few
cdr3_aa: CASSLRLYNSPLHF
cdr3_nt: TGTGCCAGCAGTTTGCGGCTGTATAATTCACCCCTCCACTTT

v_call: TRBV7-9
d_call: .
j_call: TRBJ1-1
clone_size: .
cdr3_aa: CASTPSASEAFF
cdr3_nt: TGTGCCTCGACCCCGAGTGCTAGTGAAGCTTTCTTT

v_call: TRBV5-1
d_call: TRBD1
j_call: TRBJ1-1
clone_size: .
cdr3_aa: CASSLQVGTANTEAFF
cdr3_nt: TGCGCCAGCAGCCTTCAAGTAGGGACAGCAAACACTGAAGCTTTCTTT

v_call: TRBV7-2
d_call: TRBD2
j_call: TRBJ2-5
clone_size: few
cdr3_aa: CASSFSLAAGEQYF
cdr3_nt: TGTGCCAGCAGCTTTAGCCTCGCAGCGGGGGAGCAGTACTTC

v_call: TRBV29-1
d_call: .
j_call: TRBJ2-5
clone_size: .
cdr3_aa: CSVEMYPTQYF
cdr3_nt: TGCAGCGTTGAAATGTACCCGACCCAGTACTTC

v_call: TRBV12-3/TRBV12-4
d_call: TRBD1
j_call: TRBJ1-5
clone_size: .
cdr3_aa: CASSVGQGNVPQHF
cdr3_nt: TGTGCCAGCAGTGTAGGACAGGGGAATGTTCCCCAGCATTTT

v_call: TRBV7-8
d_call: .
j_call: TRBJ2-5
clone_size: .
cdr3_aa: CASSFQTGSEETQYF
cdr3_nt: TGTGCCAGCAGCTTCCAAACAGGTTCCGAAGAGACCCAGTACTTC

v_call: TRBV5-1
d_call: .
j_call: TRBJ2-1
clone_size: .
cdr3_aa: CASTPGPDSYNEQFF
cdr3_nt: TGCGCCAGTACCCCGGGGCCCGACTCCTACAATGAGCAGTTCTTC